This TCR beta chain came from a study of PD-L1 blockade in urothelial cancer. Study in general: Most patients, about 85% of the roughly 30, were males with bladder-origin cancer. Median T cell yield from blood was approximately 130,000.

This clone has just one count. The antigen is undetermined. Notes on the study in general: Durable-benefit patients had greater expansion of tumor-associated blood clones at 3 weeks.

The method was immunoSEQ multiplex PCR; TCRdb's version includes in-frame clones alone and lacks a portion of them. The repertoire holds tens of thousands of clones, with 85% to 90% as singletons. This TCR derives from a man between 50 and 59 years old with urothelial cancer. The sample in question was PBMCs, obtained around atezolizumab (anti-PD-L1) treatment.

The CDR3: CASSSLPSGSYNEQFF. The CDR3, as DNA: TGTGCCAGCAGTTCCCTTCCTAGCGGCTCCTACAATGAGCAGTTCTTC. The rearrangement uses TRBV7-3 and TRBJ2-1; 7 bases line up with TRBD2. Germline CDR1 and CDR2: SGHTA and FQGTGA. The CDR3 totals 16 residues. The trim removed 6 bases at V and 0 bases at J, leaving 8 bases unmatched. Full variable domain (missing parts from reference TRBV7-3 and TRBJ2-1): GAGVSQTPSNKVTEKGKYVELRCDPISGHTALYWYRQSLGQGPEFLIYFQGTGAADDSGLPNDRFFAVRPEGSVSTLKIQRTERGDSAVYLCASSSLPSGSYNEQFFGPGTRLTVL.